Reported below is one TCR beta chain. This entry comes from a study of blood T cell repertoires in COVID-19. Whole-study context: The study drew acute and convalescent COVID-19 samples from the United States, Italy and Spain. PBMCs, B-cell-depleted T cells, or T cells were the source of the cDNA or gDNA that made up the material.

Germline V CDR1 and CDR2: SGHKS, YYEKEE (reference sequence). Trimming removed 0 bases from V and 7 bases from J; junction bases left unmatched: 9. This CDR3 comprises 16 residues. TCRdb's copy holds only in-frame clones and misses some; the assay was immunoSEQ multiplex PCR. The repertoire holds 70,000 or so clones, with roughly 86% as singletons. Sequenced material: peripheral blood. This TCR derives from a woman between 55 and 75 years old with acute or convalescent COVID-19. The chain is built from TRBV5-5 and TRBJ1-5, with 8 bases fitting TRBD1. In DNA form, the CDR3 reads TGTGCCAGCAGCTTGGCCCGGACAGGGAGGCAGCAGCCCCAGCATTTT. Encoded protein: CASSLARTGRQQPQHF.